These 32 T cell receptor beta chains came from one sample sequenced in a study of blood T cell repertoires in COVID-19. The table came from immunoSEQ multiplex PCR; TCRdb's copy has only in-frame clones and leaves some out. This sample has around 25,000 clones, with 70% to 90% found just once. The sample consisted of peripheral blood. The receptors here all came from a human donor in a cohort sampled during active COVID-19.

A few counts support this clone. CDR3 amino acids: CASSEQGTGELFF. The CDR3, as DNA: TGTGCCAGCAGTGAACAGGGAACCGGGGAGCTGTTTTTT. V and J are TRBV2 and TRBJ2-2; tentatively, D is TRBD1 (5 bases). Trimming took off 2 bases at V and 5 bases at J, with 6 bases between the two ends. The CDR3 contains 13 residues. Germline lookup yields CDR1 SNHLY and CDR2 FYNNEI. Variable domain in full (rest from reference TRBV2 and TRBJ2-2): EPEVTQTPSHQVTQMGQEVILRCVPISNHLYFYWYRQILGQKVEFLVSFYNNEISEKSEIFDDQFSVERPDGSNFTLKIRSTKLEDSAMYFCASSEQGTGELFFGEGSRLTVL.

The genes are TRBV10-2 and TRBJ2-1; TRBD2 aligns across 10 bases. This CDR3 is 13 amino acids long. The V gene end was trimmed by 7 bases and the J gene end by 10 bases; junction bases not matched to a gene: 7. Germline assignment: CDR1 WSHSY and CDR2 SAAADI. In DNA form, the CDR3 reads TGCGCCAGCAAGTCTAGCGGGAGCCGGGAGCAGTTCTTC. Protein: CASKSSGSREQFF.

The sample holds one count of this clone. The V gene is TRBV7-9, the J gene TRBJ1-1, with D possibly being TRBD1 (6 bases). The V end lost 5 bases, the J end lost 2 bases, and 12 bases lay between the germline ends. Germline V gives CDR1 SEHNR, CDR2 FQNEAQ (reference sequence). This CDR3 is built from 14 residues. The chain's CDR3 is CASSLSGTNTEAFF. CDR3 DNA: TGTGCCAGCAGCCTGTCCGGGACAAACACTGAAGCTTTCTTT.

This sequence joins TRBV6-1 and TRBJ1-2; TRBD1 might be the D (5 bases). V lost 4 bases and J lost 3, with 18 bases in between. Germline V gene sequence: CDR1 MNHNS, CDR2 SASEGT. CDR3 length equals 16 residues. CDR3 loop: CASSVSGWGLHYGYTF. CDR3 sequence (DNA): TGTGCCAGCAGTGTTTCAGGGTGGGGACTTCACTATGGCTACACCTTC.

The CDR3 DNA sequence: TGTGCCAGCAGGACCGGGACAGCGAACACCGGGGAGCTGTTTTTT. Its protein product is CASRTGTANTGELFF. This chain uses TRBV6-6 with TRBJ2-2, with 7 nucleotides matching TRBD1. J was trimmed by 0 bases and V by 6 bases; bases with no gene match: 4. CDR3 length equals 15 residues. CDR1 and CDR2 from the germline V gene are MNHNY and SVGAGI (reference sequence).

This chain links TRBV15 with TRBJ1-1; D gene unclear. Germline V gene sequence: CDR1 LNHNV, CDR2 YYDKDF (reference sequence). The CDR3 is 14 amino acids. V was pared by 4 bases and J by 1 base, with 10 bases between. The CDR3 sequence is CATSIDRGNTEAFF. The CDR3, as DNA: TGTGCCACCAGCATCGATCGCGGGAACACTGAAGCTTTCTTT.

The genes are TRBV3-1 (or the pseudogene TRBV3-2) and TRBJ2-1, with 8 bases aligning to TRBD2. Germline-derived CDR1 and CDR2 are LGHDT and YNNKEL (reference sequence). The CDR3 totals 15 residues. V dropped 2 bases and J dropped 9; count of bases not matched to a gene: 9. The CDR3, as DNA: TGTGCCAGCAGCCAAACCCCGGGACTAGAGAGTGAGCAGTTCTTC. This encodes CASSQTPGLESEQFF.

This clone was seen only once. The chain links TRBV9 to TRBJ2-2; 8 bases map to TRBD2. This CDR3 is built from 17 residues. The germline V gene has CDR1 SGDLS and CDR2 YYNGEE. V lost 4 bases, J lost 4 bases, and 12 bases stayed unmatched. CDR3 bases: TGTGCCAGCAGCCCCCGGGGGGGTAGCTTGGGCACCGGGGAGCTGTTTTTT. It encodes CASSPRGGSLGTGELFF.

This clone was recorded once. The rearrangement joins TRBV18 to TRBJ2-7; weak D call: TRBD1 (5 bases). The V end was cut by 3 bases, the J end by 5 bases, with 14 bases between. From germline, CDR1 is KGHSH and CDR2 LQKENI. This CDR3 has 14 residues. The CDR3 sequence is CASSPVQKGNEQYF. The CDR3, as DNA: TGTGCCAGCTCACCGGTACAGAAGGGGAACGAGCAGTACTTC.

J is TRBJ1-2 and V is TRBV7-9, with TRBD1 matching 7 bases. CDR3 size: 13 residues. CDR1 and CDR2 (germline): SEHNR, FQNEAQ (reference sequence). V was pared by 5 bases and J by 2 bases, with 2 bases of the junction left unmatched. The CDR3 region is CASSAGQNYGYTF. Written as DNA, the CDR3 is TGTGCCAGCAGCGCGGGACAGAACTATGGCTACACCTTC.

The chain joins TRBV5-1 to TRBJ2-7; 8 positions agree with TRBD1. The V gene end was trimmed by 0 bases and the J gene end by 4 bases; junction bases not matched to a gene: 9. Germline V lookup: CDR1 SGHRS, CDR2 YFSETQ. The CDR3 length is 16 residues. The CDR3 spells CASSLAGGSIGYEQYF. The CDR3 DNA reads as TGCGCCAGCAGCTTGGCAGGGGGCTCGATCGGATACGAGCAGTACTTC. The full variable domain, completed using reference TRBV5-1 and TRBJ2-7, is KAGVTQTPRYLIKTRGQQVTLSCSPISGHRSVSWYQQTPGQGLQFLFEYFSETQRNKGNFPGRFSGRQFSNSRSEMNVSTLELGDSALYLCASSLAGGSIGYEQYFGPGTRLTVT.

This rearrangement joins TRBV3-1 (or the pseudogene TRBV3-2) to TRBJ2-1; 11 bases match TRBD1. Trimming at V came to 1 base and at J to 8 bases, leaving 7 bases not matched to a gene. This CDR3 comprises 16 residues. CDR1 and CDR2 from the germline V gene are LGHDT and YNNKEL (reference sequence). This chain's CDR3 is CASSQGRGTGGDEQFF. The DNA for the CDR3 is TGTGCCAGCAGCCAAGGAAGGGGGACAGGGGGTGATGAGCAGTTCTTC.

CDR3 coding DNA: TGTGCCAGCAGCCTGGGTCCGGGACTAGCGGGGGGGTCCCTTTACGAGCAGTACTTC. Its translation: CASSLGPGLAGGSLYEQYF. The V call is TRBV3-1 (or the pseudogene TRBV3-2), the J call TRBJ2-7; 16 nucleotides agree with TRBD2. Per the germline V gene, CDR1 is LGHDT and CDR2 is YNNKEL (reference sequence). This CDR3 spans 19 amino acids. Germline trimming cut 4 bases from V and 4 bases from J; bases unmatched to any gene: 13.

The rearrangement joins TRBV2 to TRBJ2-7, with 7 positions matching TRBD2. Germline V gives CDR1 SNHLY, CDR2 FYNNEI. V gave up 4 bases and J gave up 2 bases; unmatched junction bases: 8. The length of the CDR3 is 15 residues. The CDR3 sequence is CASSAGLAETYEQYF. CDR3 DNA sequence: TGTGCCAGCAGTGCCGGGCTAGCGGAGACCTACGAGCAGTACTTC.

The V call is TRBV14, the J call TRBJ1-4; D uncertain. The length of the CDR3 is 13 residues. The V and J ends lost 3 bases and 7 bases respectively, with 9 bases between them. CDR1 and CDR2 (germline): SGHDN, FVKESK. The CDR3 loop reads CASSQWSGEKLFF. The CDR3 coding sequence is TGTGCCAGCAGCCAGTGGTCAGGTGAAAAACTGTTTTTT.

This chain links TRBV3-1 (or the pseudogene TRBV3-2) with TRBJ1-1, with D maybe TRBD1 (5 bases). The CDR3 runs to 14 residues. Germline CDR1 and CDR2: LGHDT and YNNKEL (reference sequence). Deletions cut 4 bases from V and 11 bases from J, with 20 bases between. The CDR3 reads CASSPGGAQRGAFF. CDR3 nucleotide sequence: TGTGCCAGCAGCCCCGGGGGAGCCCAACGTGGGGCTTTCTTT.

This chain connects TRBV19 to TRBJ1-1; a weak D match, TRBD1 (5 bases). Germline values: CDR1 LNHDA, CDR2 SQIVND (reference sequence). The CDR3 runs to 14 residues. Trimming left V 3 bases short and J 3 bases short, with 11 bases between. CDR3 nucleotide sequence: TGTGCCAGTAGTATCTGGGCAGGGTACACTGAAGCTTTCTTT. Protein product: CASSIWAGYTEAFF.

V is TRBV5-6 and J is TRBJ2-7, with D unclear. V lost 3 bases to trimming and J lost 5 bases, with 9 bases between them. The V gene's germline CDR1 is SGHDT and CDR2 YYEEEE. CDR3 length equals 12 residues. The CDR3 DNA sequence: TGTGCCAGCAGCTCCTACAGTAACGAGCAGTACTTC. Translating it yields CASSSYSNEQYF.

This clone was detected once. The rearrangement links TRBV7-6 to TRBJ2-2, with no clear D. Germline V gene data show CDR1 as SGHVS and CDR2 as FNYEAQ. Between the trimmed V and J ends, which lost 5 bases and 0 bases, there was a span of 10 bases. The CDR3 has 15 residues. The CDR3 DNA reads as TGTGCCAGCAGCACCGACATAGCGAACACCGGGGAGCTGTTTTTT. Translation: CASSTDIANTGELFF.

The chain is built from TRBV6-5 and TRBJ2-5; D perhaps matches TRBD1 (6 bases). With 5 bases removed from V and 4 bases from J, the gap between germline ends came to 11 bases. From germline, CDR1 is MNHEY and CDR2 SVGAGI. The CDR3 spans 13 residues. CDR3 residues: CASSNRVRETQYF. For the CDR3, the DNA is TGTGCCAGCAGTAACAGGGTGCGAGAGACCCAGTACTTC.

J is TRBJ2-3 and V is TRBV9; perhaps TRBD1 as D (5 bases). The CDR3 is 13 amino acids. V was clipped by 4 bases and J by 2 bases, with 8 bases between them. From germline, CDR1 is SGDLS and CDR2 YYNGEE. The CDR3 protein is CASSQGNTDTQYF. CDR3 nucleotides: TGTGCCAGCAGCCAGGGCAACACAGATACGCAGTATTTT.

This chain connects TRBV19 to TRBJ2-2; 8 nucleotides align to TRBD2. Germline V gene sequence: CDR1 LNHDA, CDR2 SQIVND (reference sequence). The CDR3 extends over 14 amino acids. V lost 7 bases, J lost 6 bases, and 7 bases stayed unmatched. This CDR3 reads CASMEREYAGELFF. Here the CDR3 DNA reads TGTGCCAGTATGGAGCGGGAGTATGCCGGGGAGCTGTTTTTT.

J is TRBJ1-1 and V is TRBV14; D remains unclear. Trimming took off 4 bases at V and 0 bases at J, with 15 bases between the two ends. CDR1 SGHDN and CDR2 FVKESK come from the germline V gene. This CDR3 has 16 amino acids. CDR3 region: CASSPIQRTMNTEAFF. The DNA for the CDR3 is TGTGCCAGCAGCCCTATACAGAGGACTATGAACACTGAAGCTTTCTTT.

The chain carries TRBV6-5 and TRBJ2-7; D may be TRBD2 (6 bases). Trimming stripped 0 bases from V and 0 bases from J, with 12 bases between. CDR3 size: 16 residues. Germline CDR1 reads MNHEY; CDR2 reads SVGAGI. The CDR3 DNA is TGTGCCAGCAGTTACTCGGGTACCGGGAGCTCCTACGAGCAGTACTTC. Its translation: CASSYSGTGSSYEQYF.

The rearrangement joins TRBV5-4 to TRBJ1-1, with TRBD1 as a possible D gene (5 bases). The CDR3 runs to 14 residues. Germline loops: CDR1 SGHNT, CDR2 YYREEE (reference sequence). Trimming removed 4 bases from V and 1 base from J, with 11 bases in between. The CDR3 nucleotides are TGTGCCAGCAGCATAGACACAGGGAACACTGAAGCTTTCTTT. This gives the protein CASSIDTGNTEAFF.

The chain recombines TRBV5-1 with TRBJ2-2; no clear D. V shed 5 bases and J shed 4 bases, with 9 bases lying between them. The CDR3 sequence is 13 residues long. CDR1 is SGHRS, CDR2 YFSETQ, per germline. In DNA, the CDR3 is TGCGCCAGCAGTTCACAGCTCACCGGGGAGCTGTTTTTT. It specifies CASSSQLTGELFF.

The chain is built from TRBV18 and TRBJ2-5; D perhaps matches TRBD2 (5 bases). Germline CDR1 KGHSH, CDR2 LQKENI. CDR3 length equals 14 residues. V shed 3 bases and J shed 11 bases, with 19 bases lying between them. The CDR3 sequence: CASSPREAQESQYF. The CDR3, as DNA: TGTGCCAGCTCACCCCGGGAAGCTCAGGAGAGTCAGTACTTC. The whole variable domain, remainder taken from reference TRBV18 and TRBJ2-5, is NAGVMQNPRHLVRRRGQEARLRCSPMKGHSHVYWYRQLPEEGLKFMVYLQKENIIDESGMPKERFSAEFPKEGPSILRIQQVVRGDSAAYFCASSPREAQESQYFGPGTRLLVL.

The V call is TRBV9, the J call TRBJ2-3, with TRBD2 as a possible D gene (6 bases). Germline values: CDR1 SGDLS, CDR2 YYNGEE. V was cut by 0 bases and J by 6 bases, with 11 bases left in between. The CDR3 runs to 14 residues. CDR3 sequence reads: CASSVEVSGDTQYF. The CDR3 DNA follows: TGTGCCAGCAGCGTAGAGGTTAGCGGTGATACGCAGTATTTT.

The V gene is TRBV11-2, the J gene TRBJ2-3; TRBD2 agrees at 8 bases. The trim removed 1 base at V and 4 bases at J, leaving 7 bases unmatched. CDR3 length: 16 residues. Germline lookup yields CDR1 SGHAT and CDR2 FQNNGV. CDR3 nucleotides: TGTGCCAGCAGCTTAGGTTCGCCGGGACTAGCAGATACGCAGTATTTT. Amino acid sequence: CASSLGSPGLADTQYF. Combining the CDR3 with reference TRBV11-2 and TRBJ2-3 gives the whole variable domain EAGVAQSPRYKIIEKRQSVAFWCNPISGHATLYWYQQILGQGPKLLIQFQNNGVVDDSQLPKDRFSAERLKGVDSTLKIQPAKLEDSAVYLCASSLGSPGLADTQYFGPGTRLTVL.

The genes are TRBV9 and TRBJ1-6; D not certain. This CDR3 has 14 amino acids. CDR1 and CDR2 from the germline V gene are SGDLS and YYNGEE. Trimming shortened V by 0 bases and J by 7 bases, and 8 bases separated the two germline ends. Here the CDR3 DNA reads TGTGCCAGCAGCGTAGCTGGGGAGAATTCACCCCTCCACTTT. Translating it yields CASSVAGENSPLHF.

This clone showed up just once. The chain joins TRBV5-6 to TRBJ2-1; 7 bases are a match to TRBD2. CDR3 length equals 12 residues. CDR1 and CDR2 from the germline V gene are SGHDT and YYEEEE. V was clipped by 4 bases and J by 8 bases; unmatched bases: 3. The DNA of the CDR3 is TGTGCCAGCAGCGCGGGAGCCGATGAGCAGTTCTTC. Residues: CASSAGADEQFF.

This rearrangement joins TRBV18 to TRBJ1-5; maybe TRBD1 (5 bases). V was shortened by 8 bases and J by 3 bases, with 11 bases between the two germline ends. Germline V gene lookup returns CDR1 KGHSH and CDR2 LQKENI. The CDR3 is made up of 13 amino acids. The CDR3 region has the DNA TGTGCCAGCGTAAGGGGTGACAATCAGCCCCAGCATTTT. Translated, it gives CASVRGDNQPQHF.